The 24 T cell receptor beta chains in this list originate from one sample, sequenced in a study of cytomegalovirus exposure and HLA in healthy donors. Measured with immunoSEQ multiplex PCR; TCRdb has only the in-frame clones, and not every one. The sample lists some 260,000 clones; roughly 84% were seen once. The sequenced sample consisted of PBMCs. The receptors derive from a man aged 18 to 29 in good health and CMV-seropositive.

A few counts support this clone. The chain employs TRBV19 and TRBJ2-3; 7 bases align to TRBD2. Germline assignment: CDR1 LNHDA and CDR2 SQIVND (reference sequence). V trimming: 6 bases; J trimming: 1 base; junction bases outside the gene matches: 4. CDR3 length equals 14 residues. CDR3 loop: CASSVGGGTDTQYF. DNA for the CDR3: TGTGCCAGTAGCGTGGGAGGGGGCACAGATACGCAGTATTTT.

This clone was counted at least ten times. The chain couples TRBV28 to TRBJ2-2; the D is unclear. V was pared by 7 bases and J by 6 bases, with 12 bases between. Germline V gene lookup returns CDR1 MDHEN and CDR2 SYDVKM. The CDR3 contains 13 residues. The CDR3, as DNA: TGTGCCAGCACCCGGTTGCCGGCCGGGGAGCTGTTTTTT. Translation gives CASTRLPAGELFF.

The rearrangement uses TRBV10-2 and TRBJ2-7; 7 bases agree with TRBD2. Germline CDR1 and CDR2: WSHSY and SAAADI. This CDR3 region has 16 residues. Trimming at V came to 5 bases and at J to 7 bases, leaving 17 bases not matched to a gene. This CDR3 reads CASSTRLGGPRGEQYF. The CDR3 nucleotides read TGCGCCAGCAGTACCCGGTTGGGAGGGCCCCGGGGGGAGCAGTACTTC.

The J gene is TRBJ1-5, the V gene TRBV5-1, with D possibly TRBD1 on 5 matching bases. Germline V CDR1 and CDR2: SGHRS, YFSETQ. The CDR3 sequence is 15 residues long. Trimming left V 5 bases short and J 6 bases short, with 18 bases between. CDR3 sequence reads: CASSPSGNPGQPQHF. CDR3 in DNA: TGCGCCAGCAGTCCTTCAGGGAACCCAGGTCAGCCCCAGCATTTT.

V usage is TRBV6-5 and J usage is TRBJ1-1; 7 bases are shared with TRBD1. Per germline, CDR1 MNHEY and CDR2 SVGAGI. The CDR3 is 15 residues long. J lost 0 bases, V lost 7 bases, and 8 bases had no gene match. CDR3 protein: CASKSSDRLNTEAFF. CDR3 coding DNA: TGTGCCAGCAAAAGTTCGGACAGGTTGAACACTGAAGCTTTCTTT.

This clone has more than one count but fewer than ten. This chain joins TRBV6-5 and TRBJ1-2; 7 bases are shared with TRBD1. Germline V lookup: CDR1 MNHEY, CDR2 SVGAGI. This CDR3 has 12 amino acids. V shed 7 bases, J shed 4 bases, and the junction held 3 bases outside the gene matches. This chain's CDR3 is CASTDRVYGYTF. The CDR3 DNA is TGTGCCAGCACCGACAGGGTCTATGGCTACACCTTC.

In this sample, this clone turned up a few times. This sequence joins TRBV6-1 and TRBJ1-1; D remains ambiguous. The V and J ends lost 3 bases and 1 base respectively, with 12 bases between them. The length of the CDR3 is 15 residues. CDR1 is MNHNS and CDR2 is SASEGT in the germline V gene. CDR3 protein: CASSEGSSWNTEAFF. The CDR3 nucleotides read TGTGCCAGCAGTGAGGGATCTAGTTGGAACACTGAAGCTTTCTTT.

The sample holds a few counts of this clone. The rearrangement uses TRBV19 and TRBJ1-2; D remains unclear. CDR3 length equals 14 residues. CDR1 is LNHDA, CDR2 SQIVND, per germline (reference sequence). Trimming cost V 5 bases and J 2 bases, with 12 bases left between them. CDR3 amino acids: CASSSGDTNYGYTF. In DNA, the CDR3 is TGTGCCAGTAGTTCGGGTGACACAAACTATGGCTACACCTTC.

The V gene is TRBV10-3, the J gene TRBJ2-7; 7 bases are shared with TRBD2. V gave up 8 bases and J gave up 0 bases; unmatched junction bases: 10. CDR1 is ENHRY and CDR2 is SYGVKD in the germline V gene. This CDR3 is 15 amino acids long. The CDR3 protein is CAIGRASGVSYEQYF. The DNA of the CDR3 is TGTGCCATCGGGAGGGCGAGCGGGGTCTCCTACGAGCAGTACTTC.

The genes are TRBV14 and TRBJ2-7, with TRBD2 matching over 7 bases. V dropped 3 bases and J dropped 4; count of bases not matched to a gene: 18. Germline CDR1 reads SGHDN; CDR2 reads FVKESK. The CDR3 has 18 residues. As DNA, the CDR3 is TGTGCCAGCAGCCAGGGGGACGGCTACCGGGACTATTGGTACGAGCAGTACTTC. Residues: CASSQGDGYRDYWYEQYF.

This sequence joins TRBV25-1 and TRBJ2-3, with 7 bases that match TRBD1. The length of the CDR3 is 15 residues. Germline lookup yields CDR1 MGHDK and CDR2 SYGVNS. V shed 4 bases, J shed 0 bases, and the junction held 4 bases outside the gene matches. Here the CDR3 DNA reads TGTGCCAGCAGTGCTCAGGGGGTTAGCACAGATACGCAGTATTTT. Protein sequence: CASSAQGVSTDTQYF.

This clone was seen a few times. The chain joins TRBV6-5 to TRBJ2-7; 10 positions match TRBD1. This CDR3 is built from 15 residues. Germline V gene data show CDR1 as MNHEY and CDR2 as SVGAGI. Trimming removed 4 bases from V and 0 bases from J; junction bases left unmatched: 3. The CDR3 nucleotides are TGTGCCAGCAGTTCCGGGACAGGGGTCTCCTACGAGCAGTACTTC. Protein product: CASSSGTGVSYEQYF.

This chain connects TRBV10-3 to TRBJ2-2, with D possibly being TRBD2 (6 bases). This CDR3 has 17 amino acids. From germline, CDR1 is ENHRY and CDR2 SYGVKD. The ends were cut back, 5 bases at V and 5 bases at J, with 21 bases in the middle. CDR3 bases: TGTGCCATCAGTCCATCGGAGGGGCTAGCGCATACCGGGGAGCTGTTTTTT. It translates to CAISPSEGLAHTGELFF.

J is TRBJ2-1 and V is TRBV5-1; no definite D call. The CDR3 totals 12 residues. CDR1 is SGHRS and CDR2 is YFSETQ in the germline V gene. V was shortened by 2 bases and J by 8 bases, with 8 bases between the two germline ends. Here the CDR3 DNA reads TGCGCCAGCAGCTTCCCAGGTGATGAGCAGTTCTTC. It translates to CASSFPGDEQFF.

V gene TRBV28 combines with J gene TRBJ1-2; D is undetermined. V was pared by 2 bases and J by 2 bases, with 12 bases between. Germline V gene sequence: CDR1 MDHEN, CDR2 SYDVKM. The CDR3 runs 15 residues. This CDR3 is CASSLTSAANYGYTF. The DNA of the CDR3 is TGTGCCAGCAGTTTAACGTCCGCGGCGAACTATGGCTACACCTTC.

The chain couples TRBV5-1 to TRBJ2-2; D is unresolved. V was trimmed by 4 bases and J by 4 bases, leaving 14 bases between them. The CDR3 totals 15 residues. Germline CDR1 reads SGHRS; CDR2 reads YFSETQ. The DNA of the CDR3 is TGCGCCAGCAGCAACGGCAGCCCAAGCACCGGGGAGCTGTTTTTT. Translation gives CASSNGSPSTGELFF.

The chain couples TRBV2 to TRBJ1-4; TRBD1 might be the D (6 bases). The CDR3 loop spans 14 amino acids. V lost 5 bases, J lost 8 bases, and 15 bases lay in between. The germline V gene encodes CDR1 SNHLY and CDR2 FYNNEI. The CDR3 sequence: CASSRDTEGEKLFF. CDR3 coding DNA: TGTGCCAGCAGTAGGGACACCGAGGGCGAAAAACTGTTTTTT.

This clone was detected only once. The chain couples TRBV6-1 to TRBJ2-3; unclear D gene. In germline, CDR1 is MNHNS, CDR2 SASEGT. The ends were cut back, 7 bases at V and 2 bases at J, with 7 bases in the middle. This CDR3 comprises 12 residues. The DNA of the CDR3 is TGTGCCAGCACTACGTCCACAGATACGCAGTATTTT. Translated, it gives CASTTSTDTQYF.

The rearrangement joins TRBV11-2 to TRBJ2-2, with unresolved D. The CDR3 length is 12 residues. Germline CDR1 reads SGHAT; CDR2 reads FQNNGV. V lost 5 bases and J 2 bases, leaving 3 bases between the germline ends. This CDR3 is CASSTNTGELFF. In DNA, the CDR3 is TGTGCCAGCAGCACTAACACCGGGGAGCTGTTTTTT.

This chain connects TRBV28 to TRBJ2-2; TRBD1 is a possible D gene (6 bases). CDR3 length: 16 amino acids. Germline CDR1 MDHEN, CDR2 SYDVKM. The V end was cut by 4 bases, the J end by 5 bases, with 17 bases between. CDR3 DNA sequence: TGTGCCAGCAGTTCCCCGGGACACAAAGGGACCGGGGAGCTGTTTTTT. This gives the protein CASSSPGHKGTGELFF.

The V and J genes are TRBV4-1 and TRBJ2-1, with 7 bases lining up with TRBD1. CDR1 MGHRA and CDR2 YSYEKL come from the germline V gene. The CDR3 sequence is 16 residues long. V trimming: 5 bases; J trimming: 5 bases; junction bases outside the gene matches: 12. CDR3 protein: CASSSRPQRGHNEQFF. The CDR3 bases are TGCGCCAGCAGCTCCCGTCCTCAAAGGGGGCACAATGAGCAGTTCTTC.

The CDR3 is CSGVQVSRGDTQYF. The CDR3 DNA is TGCAGCGGCGTACAGGTCTCTCGAGGAGATACGCAGTATTTT. V is TRBV29-1 and J is TRBJ2-3; weak D call: TRBD1 (5 bases). This CDR3 has 14 residues. Trimming removed 7 bases at V and 5 bases at J, with 19 bases between. The germline V gene encodes CDR1 SQVTM and CDR2 ANQGSEA.

This chain joins TRBV5-4 and TRBJ2-2; 8 bases fit TRBD2. The CDR3 consists of 15 residues. CDR1 SGHNT and CDR2 YYREEE come from the germline V gene (reference sequence). The J segment lost 6 bases and the V segment lost 2 bases, leaving 6 bases of the junction unmatched. The CDR3 nucleotides read TGTGCCAGCAGCTTTGGGGGACTAGATGCCGGGGAGCTGTTTTTT. This sequence encodes CASSFGGLDAGELFF. Filled out from reference TRBV5-4 and TRBJ2-2, the complete variable domain reads ETGVTQSPTHLIKTRGQQVTLRCSSQSGHNTVSWYQQALGQGPQFIFQYYREEENGRGNFPPRFSGLQFPNYSSELNVNALELDDSALYLCASSFGGLDAGELFFGEGSRLTVL.

This clone appeared once. The gene calls are TRBV27 and TRBJ2-4, with D maybe TRBD1 (6 bases). Germline CDR1 MNHEY, CDR2 SMNVEV (reference sequence). Deletions cut 3 bases from V and 0 bases from J, with 9 bases between. The CDR3 has 15 residues. CDR3 region: CASSLGTPAKNIQYF. The CDR3 DNA sequence: TGTGCCAGCAGTTTGGGGACACCAGCCAAAAACATTCAGTACTTC.